The present T cell receptor (beta chain) was sequenced within a study of regulatory T cells in long-lasting Graves disease. Many counts were recorded for this clonotype. What it binds is not known. One end of the junction fails to match germline, which may point to a read error. Investigators prepared the TCR beta libraries by applying iRepertoire HTBI primers and Arm-PCR of CDR3 regions. One entry per CDR3 protein results from TCRdb running MiXCR on the multiplex PCR reads. The sample contains about 350,000 distinct CDR3 sequences, 16% of which appear only once. Time point reported: newly diagnosed GD, antithyroid drugs for less than 3 months. PBMC-extracted RNA yielded the TCR library. Study-wide findings and caveats: The study found persistent patients shared more public clonotypes (around 2,500) than new patients (nearly 1,000).

The same specimen was also included in a second study, on T cells in Graves' hyperthyroidism and ophthalmopathy. This second study says: Initially, a first-round RT-PCR of the TCR CDR3 employed the HTBI primer set.

Sequenced material: peripheral blood mononuclear cells (PBMCs), taken at new diagnosis, from a patient treated with antithyroid drugs. This TCR came from a woman younger than 35 with Graves disease.

The CDR3 DNA follows: TGTGCCAGCAGCTTATCAGGCGGAGATACGCAGTATTTT. Translating gives CASSLSGGDTQYF. The chain couples TRBV5-1 to TRBJ2-3; D unresolved. There are 13 residues in the CDR3. CDR1 SGHRS and CDR2 YFSETQ come from the germline V gene. Combining the CDR3 with reference TRBV5-1 and TRBJ2-3 gives the whole variable domain KAGVTQTPRYLIKTRGQQVTLSCSPISGHRSVSWYQQTPGQGLQFLFEYFSETQRNKGNFPGRFSGRQFSNSRSEMNVSTLELGDSALYLCASSLSGGDTQYFGPGTRLTVL.